Each of the 21 T cell receptor beta chains below was sequenced from the same sample in a study of blood T cell repertoires in COVID-19 (dated by TCRdb to the early 2020s). Libraries came from the immunoSEQ multiplex PCR assay. TCRdb holds this immuneACCESS table with in-frame rearrangements only. Some clones are missing; in checked studies, unresolved V genes explain under half, and the rest has no known cause. This sample is represented by about 440,000 clones; around 88% of them were singletons. The ten largest clones add up to approximately 12% of the sample. Sequencing was performed on peripheral blood. Every receptor here comes from a woman aged 50 to 65 with COVID-19, enrolled during active disease.

This chain links TRBV11-3 with TRBJ2-1; no definite D call. The CDR3 spans 12 residues. Germline V gene lookup returns CDR1 SGHNT and CDR2 YENEEA. Trimming pared 0 bases from V and 12 bases from J, leaving 9 bases between. The CDR3 reads CASSLDNRVQFF. The CDR3 nucleotides are TGTGCCAGCAGCTTAGATAACCGAGTGCAGTTCTTC. Combining the CDR3 with reference TRBV11-3 and TRBJ2-1 gives the whole variable domain EAGVVQSPRYKIIEKKQPVAFWCNPISGHNTLYWYLQNLGQGPELLIRYENEEAVDDSQLPKDRFSAERLKGVDSTLKIQPAELGDSAVYLCASSLDNRVQFFGPGTRLTVL.

This clone is a singleton in its sample. This chain links TRBV13 with TRBJ1-1; possibly TRBD1 for D (6 bases). The CDR3 is 15 amino acids. Looked up from germline, CDR1 is PRHDT and CDR2 is FYEKMQ (reference sequence). V was shortened by 5 bases and J by 0 bases, with 13 bases between the two germline ends. CDR3: CASSDPDRVNTEAFF. In nucleotides, the CDR3 is TGTGCCAGCAGCGACCCGGACAGAGTGAACACTGAAGCTTTCTTT.

The chain is built from TRBV19 and TRBJ2-7; 9 bases are shared with TRBD1. This CDR3 spans 14 amino acids. Germline lookup yields CDR1 LNHDA and CDR2 SQIVND (reference sequence). Unmatched junction bases numbered 0, after V lost 1 base and J lost 2 bases. The CDR3 region has the DNA TGTGCCAGTAGTATAGGACAGGGGGCCTACGAGCAGTACTTC. Encoded protein: CASSIGQGAYEQYF.

CDR3 sequence reads: CATSSDREPNQPQHF. The CDR3 DNA reads as TGTGCCACCAGTTCGGACAGGGAACCCAATCAGCCCCAGCATTTT. The chain recombines TRBV24-1 with TRBJ1-5; 8 nucleotides align to TRBD1. CDR3 length: 15 residues. With 6 bases clipped from V and 3 bases from J, the junction kept 6 bases outside the gene matches. Germline V lookup: CDR1 KGHDR, CDR2 SFDVKD.

This clone occurred a few times. The gene calls are TRBV28 and TRBJ1-1; 7 positions agree with TRBD1. Germline assignment: CDR1 MDHEN and CDR2 SYDVKM. V dropped 3 bases and J dropped 2; count of bases not matched to a gene: 9. The CDR3 contains 16 residues. The CDR3 DNA sequence: TGTGCCAGCAGTTTCCTCTTGACAGGGCGAAACACTGAAGCTTTCTTT. The encoded protein is CASSFLLTGRNTEAFF.

The V and J genes are TRBV6-5 and TRBJ2-2, with a possible D match to TRBD2 (6 bases). Trimming removed 9 bases at V and 6 bases at J, with 20 bases between. The CDR3 contains 15 residues. The germline CDR1 and CDR2 sequences are MNHEY and SVGAGI. Here the CDR3 reads CASNPVEGDAGELFF. CDR3 nucleotide sequence: TGTGCCAGTAATCCAGTGGAGGGCGACGCCGGGGAGCTGTTTTTT.

This chain joins TRBV10-3 and TRBJ1-2; TRBD1 aligns across 7 bases. Germline CDR1 and CDR2: ENHRY and SYGVKD. J lost 2 bases, V lost 10 bases, and 7 bases had no gene match. CDR3 length: 13 residues. The CDR3 bases are TGTGCCAACTCTATACAGGGGAACTATGGCTACACCTTC. This translates into CANSIQGNYGYTF.

CDR3 loop: CASSPRQGGAEAFF. The DNA of the CDR3 is TGTGCCAGCAGCCCTCGCCAGGGGGGCGCTGAAGCTTTCTTT. The chain combines TRBV28 with TRBJ1-1, with 7 nucleotides matching TRBD1. From germline, CDR1 is MDHEN and CDR2 SYDVKM. With 6 bases clipped from V and 6 bases from J, the junction kept 10 bases outside the gene matches. The CDR3 has 14 residues.

The V call is TRBV3-1 (or the pseudogene TRBV3-2), the J call TRBJ1-4; D ambiguous. From germline, CDR1 is LGHDT and CDR2 YNNKEL (reference sequence). Trimming stripped 4 bases from V and 0 bases from J, with 6 bases between. This CDR3 has 14 residues. CDR3 amino acids: CASSRAATNEKLFF. The CDR3 nucleotides are TGTGCCAGCAGCCGAGCTGCAACTAATGAAAAACTGTTTTTT.

Only one count was recorded for this clone. The CDR3 nucleotides read TGTGCCAGCTCACCCAGAACTGCTTCGACAGGGCGGGACACCATATATTTT. Protein: CASSPRTASTGRDTIYF. The V gene is TRBV18, the J gene TRBJ1-3; 7 nucleotides align to TRBD1. The CDR3 loop spans 17 amino acids. V lost 3 bases, J lost 8 bases, and 16 bases stayed unmatched. Germline V gene lookup returns CDR1 KGHSH and CDR2 LQKENI.

The J gene is TRBJ2-5, the V gene TRBV28, with D perhaps matching TRBD2 (6 bases). The V and J ends lost 3 bases and 6 bases respectively, with 11 bases between them. The CDR3 is 13 amino acids. Per germline, CDR1 MDHEN and CDR2 SYDVKM. The CDR3 is CASSFRGRKTQYF. CDR3 nucleotide sequence: TGTGCCAGCAGTTTCCGGGGGAGGAAGACCCAGTACTTC. The variable domain in full, completed from reference TRBV28 and TRBJ2-5, reads DVKVTQSSRYLVKRTGEKVFLECVQDMDHENMFWYRQDPGLGLRLIYFSYDVKMKEKGDIPEGYSVSREKKERFSLILESASTNQTSMYLCASSFRGRKTQYFGPGTRLLVL.

The rearrangement links TRBV7-9 to TRBJ2-5; D may be TRBD2 (7 bases). Trimming took off 1 base at V and 5 bases at J, with 11 bases between the two ends. The V gene's germline CDR1 is SEHNR and CDR2 FQNEAQ (reference sequence). The CDR3 extends over 14 amino acids. In DNA form, the CDR3 reads TGTGCCAGCAGCTTAGGCGGGGGCCGGGAGACCCAGTACTTC. Translating gives CASSLGGGRETQYF.

CDR3 loop: CASLGSAYGYTF. CDR3 bases: TGTGCCAGCTTGGGGAGCGCCTATGGCTACACCTTC. V and J are TRBV19 and TRBJ1-2; D is undetermined. V was clipped by 9 bases and J by 4 bases, with 12 bases between them. Germline V gives CDR1 LNHDA, CDR2 SQIVND (reference sequence). The CDR3 is 12 amino acids.

The chain joins TRBV2 to TRBJ1-4, with 11 bases lining up with TRBD1. V trimming: 7 bases; J trimming: 8 bases; junction bases outside the gene matches: 9. Germline values: CDR1 SNHLY, CDR2 FYNNEI. The CDR3 sequence is 15 residues long. Written as DNA, the CDR3 is TGTGCCAGCACCCTGGACAGGGGGCAGGGAGAAAAACTGTTTTTT. It encodes CASTLDRGQGEKLFF.

Details on this clone: The sample carries other DNA sequences with the same CDR3. The chain joins TRBV5-1 to TRBJ1-2; 7 nucleotides agree with TRBD1. The CDR3 runs 13 residues. From germline, CDR1 is SGHRS and CDR2 YFSETQ. The V and J ends lost 0 bases and 7 bases, in that order; junction bases with no gene match: 3. CDR3 coding DNA: TGCGCCAGCAGCTTGGAGGGGGCCGGTGGCTACACCTTC. Translating gives CASSLEGAGGYTF.

The gene calls are TRBV5-1 and TRBJ1-2; 7 bases are a match to TRBD1. The germline gives CDR1 SGHRS, CDR2 YFSETQ. The trim removed 4 bases at V and 0 bases at J, leaving 6 bases unmatched. CDR3 length: 15 residues. The CDR3 region has the DNA TGCGCCAGCAGCCCCGGACAGGCAGCTAACTATGGCTACACCTTC. Amino acids: CASSPGQAANYGYTF.

A word on this clone: In the same sample, other DNA sequences code for this CDR3. The chain joins TRBV30 to TRBJ1-2; D might be TRBD1 (5 bases). The V and J ends lost 3 bases and 5 bases respectively, with 13 bases between them. CDR1 and CDR2 from the germline V gene are GTSNPN and SVGIG (reference sequence). The CDR3 consists of 13 residues. The CDR3 sequence is CAWSGGGDYGYTF. CDR3 sequence (DNA): TGTGCCTGGAGCGGGGGTGGGGATTATGGCTACACCTTC.

The chain is built from TRBV13 and TRBJ2-2, with 8 bases identical to TRBD1. This CDR3 has 16 amino acids. The V gene's germline CDR1 is PRHDT and CDR2 FYEKMQ (reference sequence). V gave up 0 bases and J gave up 6 bases; unmatched junction bases: 6. This CDR3 is CASSLGRQGAPGELFF. The DNA of the CDR3 is TGTGCCAGCAGCTTAGGCCGGCAGGGGGCGCCCGGGGAGCTGTTTTTT.

The chain joins TRBV13 to TRBJ1-4; 9 bases match TRBD1. The V gene end was trimmed by 3 bases and the J gene end by 8 bases; junction bases not matched to a gene: 10. The CDR3 sequence is 16 residues long. CDR1 is PRHDT, CDR2 FYEKMQ, per germline (reference sequence). The CDR3 loop reads CASSFTGGISQEKLFF. CDR3 bases: TGTGCCAGCAGCTTTACAGGGGGCATCTCACAAGAAAAACTGTTTTTT.

This chain uses TRBV4-1 with TRBJ1-4, with TRBD1 as a possible D gene (5 bases). The CDR3 extends over 13 amino acids. The germline V and J ends were trimmed by 3 bases and 13 bases, with 15 bases remaining between them. Germline V gives CDR1 MGHRA, CDR2 YSYEKL. The CDR3 DNA sequence: TGCGCCAGCAGCCAGCGACAGACAGCCGGACTGTTTTTT. Translated, it gives CASSQRQTAGLFF.

The rearrangement uses TRBV6-5 and TRBJ2-2, with TRBD2 matching over 7 bases. Trimming cost V 5 bases and J 2 bases; bases outside gene matches: 5. CDR3 size: 15 residues. Germline values: CDR1 MNHEY, CDR2 SVGAGI. The CDR3 DNA sequence: TGTGCCAGCAGTCGGAGCGGGGACAACACCGGGGAGCTGTTTTTT. This encodes CASSRSGDNTGELFF.